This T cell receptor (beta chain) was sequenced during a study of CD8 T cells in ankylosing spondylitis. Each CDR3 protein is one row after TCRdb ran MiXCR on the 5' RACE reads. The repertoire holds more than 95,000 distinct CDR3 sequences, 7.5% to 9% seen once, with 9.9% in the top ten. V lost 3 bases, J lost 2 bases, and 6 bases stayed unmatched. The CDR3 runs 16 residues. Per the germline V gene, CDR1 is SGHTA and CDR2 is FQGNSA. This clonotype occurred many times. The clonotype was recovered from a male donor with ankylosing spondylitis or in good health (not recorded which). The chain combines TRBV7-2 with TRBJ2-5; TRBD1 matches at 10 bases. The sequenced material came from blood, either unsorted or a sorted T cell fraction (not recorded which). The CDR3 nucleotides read TGTGCCAGCAGCTTTGGGGACAGGGGAGGACAAGAGACCCAGTACTTC. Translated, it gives CASSFGDRGGQETQYF. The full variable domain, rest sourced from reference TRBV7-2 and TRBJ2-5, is GAGVSQSPSNKVTEKGKDVELRCDPISGHTALYWYRQSLGQGLEFLIYFQGNSAPDKSGLPSDRFSAERTGGSVSTLTIQRTQQEDSAVYLCASSFGDRGGQETQYFGPGTRLLVL.